This entry is about one TCR beta chain. This entry belongs to a study of OX40 agonist ivuxolimab in advanced cancers. Generated by immunoSEQ multiplex PCR, the TCRdb table keeps only in-frame clones and is missing some. This sample has tens of thousands of clones, with approximately 88% found just once. V lost 4 bases and J lost 3; bases outside the gene matches: 8. Germline V gene sequence: CDR1 SGHKS, CDR2 YYEKEE (reference sequence). The CDR3 loop spans 15 amino acids. The TCR originated in an adult with an advanced solid tumor such as melanoma, head and neck, liver or kidney cancer. This chain links TRBV5-5 with TRBJ1-2; the match to TRBD1 covers 8 bases. Sequencing used CD4+ or CD8+ T cells sorted from blood, obtained in a trial of the OX40 agonist ivuxolimab. Here the CDR3 reads CASSLPAGGDYGYTF. The CDR3 coding sequence is TGTGCCAGCAGCCTCCCGGCAGGGGGCGACTATGGCTACACCTTC.